One sample yielded the 12 T cell receptor beta chains listed below, sequenced in a study of blood T cell repertoires in COVID-19. Here immunoSEQ multiplex PCR was the method, and the copy in TCRdb shows in-frame clones only, minus some. The repertoire holds about 180,000 clones, with over 75% as singletons. Sequenced: peripheral blood. The source of these receptors is a man between 40 and 49 years old with active or convalescent COVID-19.

This clone was counted only a few times. A junction end diverges from the germline sequence, so it may reflect a read error. V gene TRBV7-7 combines with J gene TRBJ1-6; TRBD1 matches 9 bases. Germline V lookup: CDR1 SSHAT, CDR2 FNYEAQ (reference sequence). This CDR3 is 16 amino acids long. The CDR3 loop is CASSPLDRGNNSPLHF. In nucleotides, the CDR3 is TGTGCTAGCAGCCCCTTGGACAGGGGAAATAATTCACCCCTCCACTTT.

The chain recombines TRBV6-6 with TRBJ1-1, with D unresolved. The V end was cut by 8 bases, the J end by 1 base, with 17 bases between. Germline CDR1 and CDR2: MNHNY and SVGAGI (reference sequence). This CDR3 spans 15 amino acids. The CDR3 protein is CASLGLGIGNTEAFF. CDR3 sequence (DNA): TGTGCCAGCCTCGGTCTTGGTATCGGGAACACTGAAGCTTTCTTT.

The V gene is TRBV6-6, the J gene TRBJ2-5; D uncertain. Germline CDR1 reads MNHNY; CDR2 reads SVGAGI (reference sequence). CDR3 length equals 12 residues. Trimming pared 2 bases from V and 3 bases from J, leaving 4 bases between. CDR3 loop: CASSYGEETQYF. The CDR3 nucleotides read TGTGCCAGCAGTTACGGAGAAGAGACCCAGTACTTC.

The genes are TRBV2 and TRBJ2-4; 10 bases are a match to TRBD1. Germline CDR1 SNHLY, CDR2 FYNNEI. V shed 5 bases and J 0 bases; nucleotides not matched to a gene: 4. This CDR3 is built from 16 residues. CDR3 DNA: TGTGCCAGCAGTTCGACAGGGGGCAGAGCCAAAAACATTCAGTACTTC. Translated, it gives CASSSTGGRAKNIQYF.

The V gene is TRBV5-1, the J gene TRBJ2-1; 7 bases agree with TRBD2. Unmatched junction bases numbered 13, after V lost 3 bases and J lost 16 bases. This CDR3 has 13 amino acids. From germline, CDR1 is SGHRS and CDR2 YFSETQ. CDR3 in DNA: TGCGCCAGCAGCTCCTCGGGGAGGGGACCACCTTTCTTC. This encodes CASSSSGRGPPFF.

This rearrangement joins TRBV13 to TRBJ1-6; TRBD1 agrees at 7 bases. The V gene's germline CDR1 is PRHDT and CDR2 FYEKMQ (reference sequence). With 3 bases clipped from V and 6 bases from J, the junction kept 2 bases outside the gene matches. The CDR3 covers 14 residues. The CDR3 DNA reads as TGTGCCAGCAGCTTCGGGACAGCTAATTCACCCCTCCACTTT. Encoded protein: CASSFGTANSPLHF.

The CDR3 loop is CAWSVGGNTEAFF. In nucleotides, the CDR3 is TGTGCCTGGAGTGTAGGAGGGAACACTGAAGCTTTCTTT. The rearrangement links TRBV30 to TRBJ1-1; D is undetermined. The CDR3 extends over 13 amino acids. Germline CDR1 GTSNPN, CDR2 SVGIG (reference sequence). V shed 0 bases and J shed 1 base, with 6 bases lying between them.

The chain combines TRBV6-6 with TRBJ2-4; maybe TRBD1 (6 bases). Germline V gene sequence: CDR1 MNHNY, CDR2 SVGAGI (reference sequence). The CDR3 runs to 15 residues. Trimming pared 5 bases from V and 0 bases from J, leaving 11 bases between. CDR3 coding DNA: TGTGCCAGCAGTGGACAGAGTCTAGCCAAAAACATTCAGTACTTC. This translates into CASSGQSLAKNIQYF.

Comment on this clone: The junction does not match germline at one end; this may be a read error. This chain connects TRBV20-1 to TRBJ2-5; weak D call: TRBD1 (6 bases). The CDR3 length is 11 residues. Germline V CDR1 and CDR2: DFQATT, SNEGSKA (reference sequence). The CDR3 DNA follows: TGCAGTGCTAGGCACCGGGACAAAGAGAACTTC. It specifies CSARHRDKENF.

This chain links TRBV28 with TRBJ2-3, with TRBD2 as a possible D gene (7 bases). V gave up 3 bases and J gave up 2 bases, with 18 bases separating them. The CDR3 extends over 17 amino acids. Germline lookup yields CDR1 MDHEN and CDR2 SYDVKM. The CDR3 protein is CASSFQSGGLVTDTQYF. The CDR3 DNA reads TGTGCCAGCAGTTTTCAGTCGGGGGGCCTAGTCACAGATACGCAGTATTTT.

This clone appeared a few times. The chain recombines TRBV29-1 with TRBJ2-7; D uncertain. CDR1 is SQVTM and CDR2 is ANQGSEA in the germline V gene. This CDR3 comprises 12 residues. With 6 bases removed from V and 0 bases from J, the gap between germline ends came to 9 bases. Written as DNA, the CDR3 is TGCAGCGTCCGTCTATCCTCCTACGAGCAGTACTTC. It codes for CSVRLSSYEQYF.

The V gene is TRBV24-1, the J gene TRBJ2-1; weak D call: TRBD1 (5 bases). The CDR3 is made up of 16 amino acids. V was cut by 3 bases and J by 2 bases, with 13 bases left in between. Germline V lookup: CDR1 KGHDR, CDR2 SFDVKD. This CDR3 is CATSDPQGIPYNEQFF. CDR3 coding DNA: TGTGCCACCAGTGATCCCCAGGGAATCCCCTACAATGAGCAGTTCTTC.